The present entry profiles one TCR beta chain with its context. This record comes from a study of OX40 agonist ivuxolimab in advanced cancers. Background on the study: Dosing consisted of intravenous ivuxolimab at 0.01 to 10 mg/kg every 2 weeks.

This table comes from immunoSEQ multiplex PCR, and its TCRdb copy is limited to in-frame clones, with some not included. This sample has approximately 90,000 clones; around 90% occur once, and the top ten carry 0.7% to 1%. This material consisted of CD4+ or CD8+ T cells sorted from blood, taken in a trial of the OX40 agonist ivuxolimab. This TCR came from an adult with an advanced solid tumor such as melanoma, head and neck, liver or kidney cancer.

The CDR3 sequence: CASSPGRSVYGYTF. DNA for the CDR3: TGTGCCAGCAGTCCGGGACGGTCGGTCTATGGCTACACCTTC. V gene TRBV5-6 combines with J gene TRBJ1-2, with a weak D call TRBD1 (5 bases). Germline V lookup: CDR1 SGHDT, CDR2 YYEEEE. Trimming removed 5 bases from V and 4 bases from J, with 15 bases in between. The CDR3 covers 14 residues.